A selection of T cell receptor beta chains follows, all from one sample in a study of T cell changes during pregnancy in multiple sclerosis. Profiled with immunoSEQ multiplex PCR; TCRdb holds only in-frame clones, not every one. The sample has about 45,000 clones; around 90% are singletons. The sample consisted of CD4+ T cells from peripheral blood mononuclear cells, taken in the third trimester of pregnancy. These receptors were taken from a female donor with multiple sclerosis, enrolled in a pregnancy study. The CDR3 runs from the conserved cysteine through the conserved F or W. The order of the fields is V gene, D gene, J gene, clone size, CDR3 protein, CDR3 DNA. A D gene is named only where the DNA matches it firmly. The size field is filled for only some rows; it gives once, few, many or a size class.

TRBV7-2	TRBD2	TRBJ2-1	once	CASSLRDYYNEQFF	TGTGCCAGCAGCTTACGGGACTATTACAATGAGCAGTTCTTC
TRBV30	TRBD1	TRBJ2-7	.	CAWSVRQGYEQYF	TGTGCCTGGAGTGTCCGACAGGGTTACGAGCAGTACTTC
TRBV11-2	TRBD1	TRBJ1-1	once	CASSQGARNTEAFF	TGTGCCAGTTCGCAGGGGGCGCGGAACACTGAAGCTTTCTTT
TRBV18	TRBD1	TRBJ1-1	.	CASSPDRKNTEAFF	TGTGCCAGCTCACCGGACAGGAAGAACACTGAAGCTTTCTTT
TRBV9	TRBD2	TRBJ2-5	few	CASSVGLAGGETQYF	TGTGCCAGCAGCGTAGGGCTAGCGGGAGGGGAGACCCAGTACTTC
TRBV7-9	TRBD2	TRBJ2-2	.	CASSQRLAGLTGELFF	TGTGCCAGCAGCCAACGACTAGCGGGGCTCACCGGGGAGCTGTTTTTT
TRBV18	TRBD1	TRBJ2-5	once	CASSQEQGETQYF	TGTGCCAGCTCACAAGAACAGGGGGAGACCCAGTACTTC
TRBV19	TRBD1	TRBJ1-2	.	CASSISPDRVNFYGYTF	TGTGCCAGTAGTATATCGCCGGACAGGGTGAATTTCTATGGCTACACCTTC
TRBV27	TRBD2	TRBJ2-5	.	CASSPRELAARQTQYF	TGTGCCAGCAGTCCCCGGGAACTAGCGGCCCGACAGACCCAGTACTTC
TRBV5-4	.	TRBJ1-6	.	CASSFKFFTRALKDSPLHF	TGTGCCAGCAGCTTTAAATTTTTTACGAGGGCCCTAAAGGATTCACCCCTCCACTTT
TRBV2	.	TRBJ2-2	.	CASSVFWGPGELFF	TGTGCCAGCAGTGTTTTTTGGGGGCCCGGGGAGCTGTTTTTT
TRBV5-6	.	TRBJ2-1	few	CASSRGGASLTRPYNEQFF	TGTGCCAGCAGCCGGGGAGGAGCCTCACTTACACGCCCTTACAATGAGCAGTTCTTC
TRBV9	TRBD1	TRBJ1-1	.	CASSPLTGGTEAFF	TGTGCCAGCAGCCCCCTGACAGGGGGCACTGAAGCTTTCTTT
TRBV10-3	.	TRBJ2-1	.	CAIRGVGAEALEQFF	TGTGCCATCAGGGGGGTGGGGGCGGAGGCCCTTGAGCAGTTCTTC
TRBV6-7	.	TRBJ2-1	.	CASSYSTQGTNEQFF	TGTGCCAGCAGTTACTCGACGCAGGGCACCAATGAGCAGTTCTTC
TRBV27	TRBD2	TRBJ2-1	.	CASSLREFTNNEQFF	TGTGCCAGCAGTTTGCGGGAGTTTACTAACAATGAGCAGTTCTTC
TRBV5-6	.	TRBJ2-1	.	CASSLGESSYNEQFF	TGTGCCAGCAGCTTGGGGGAGAGCTCCTACAATGAGCAGTTCTTC
TRBV19	.	TRBJ2-7	.	CASSTNGQASYEQYF	TGTGCCAGTAGTACCAACGGACAAGCCTCCTACGAGCAGTACTTC
TRBV19	.	TRBJ1-2	.	CASSLALPTDGYTF	TGTGCCAGTAGTCTTGCACTCCCGACAGACGGCTACACCTTC
TRBV6-6	TRBD1	TRBJ1-2	.	CASSYRQGAGGYTF	TGTGCCAGCAGCTATAGACAGGGGGCAGGGGGCTACACCTTC
TRBV2	TRBD1	TRBJ1-2	.	CASSGGPGQKNYGYTF	TGTGCCAGCAGTGGAGGACCGGGACAGAAAAACTATGGCTACACCTTC
TRBV27	TRBD1	TRBJ1-5	.	CASRLGAQGIGQPQHF	TGTGCCAGCAGGCTGGGGGCACAGGGGATCGGTCAGCCCCAGCATTTT
TRBV4-1	.	TRBJ1-1	few	CASSQDGGGNTEAFF	TGCGCCAGCAGCCAAGATGGGGGGGGGAACACTGAAGCTTTCTTT
TRBV9	TRBD2	TRBJ2-1	.	CASTVGLATYNEQFF	TGTGCCAGCACCGTGGGACTAGCAACCTACAATGAGCAGTTCTTC
TRBV19	.	TRBJ1-1	.	CASTLTGENTKAFF	TGTGCCAGTACCCTGACAGGAGAGAACACTAAAGCTTTCTTT
TRBV7-9	.	TRBJ2-5	.	CASSLIALETQYF	TGTGCCAGCAGCTTAATCGCGTTGGAGACCCAGTACTTC
TRBV5-6	TRBD1	TRBJ1-2	.	CASSDRQGDGYTF	TGTGCCAGCAGCGATCGACAGGGTGACGGCTACACCTTC
TRBV6-1	TRBD1	TRBJ1-6	.	CASSEVGQGRNSPLHF	TGTGCCAGCAGTGAAGTGGGACAGGGACGAAATTCACCCCTCCACTTT
TRBV5-4	.	TRBJ2-2	.	CASRSGLGNTGELFF	TGTGCCAGCAGATCTGGACTGGGAAACACCGGGGAGCTGTTTTTT
TRBV7-2	.	TRBJ2-5	.	CASSFGSLQETQYF	TGTGCCAGCAGCTTCGGGTCTCTTCAAGAGACCCAGTACTTC
TRBV29-1	TRBD1	TRBJ2-7	once	CSVERDRGYEQYF	TGCAGCGTTGAAAGGGACAGGGGATACGAGCAGTACTTC
TRBV9	.	TRBJ2-1	.	CASSVDSGIYNEQFF	TGTGCCAGCAGCGTAGATAGCGGAATCTACAATGAGCAGTTCTTC
TRBV7-3	TRBD1	TRBJ2-3	.	CASSFGQGATDTQYF	TGTGCCAGCAGCTTCGGACAGGGGGCAACAGATACGCAGTATTTT